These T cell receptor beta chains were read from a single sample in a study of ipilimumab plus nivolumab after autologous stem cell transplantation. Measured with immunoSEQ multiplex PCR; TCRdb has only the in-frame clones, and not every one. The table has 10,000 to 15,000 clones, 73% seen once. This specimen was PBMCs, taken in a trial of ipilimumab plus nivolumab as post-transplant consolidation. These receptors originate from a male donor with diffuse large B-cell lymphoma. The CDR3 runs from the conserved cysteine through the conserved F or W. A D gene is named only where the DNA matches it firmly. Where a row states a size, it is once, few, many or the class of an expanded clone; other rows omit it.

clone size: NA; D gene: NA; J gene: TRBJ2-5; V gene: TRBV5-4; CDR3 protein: CASSPGAFGTQYF; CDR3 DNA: TGTGCCAGCAGCCCGGGGGCATTTGGGACCCAGTACTTC
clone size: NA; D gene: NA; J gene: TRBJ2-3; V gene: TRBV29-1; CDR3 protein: CSVHRVQGGESDTQYF; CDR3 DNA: TGCAGCGTCCACCGGGTGCAGGGGGGGGAGTCAGATACGCAGTATTTT
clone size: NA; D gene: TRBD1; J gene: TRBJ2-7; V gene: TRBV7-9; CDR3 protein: CASSGDGTGTYEQYF; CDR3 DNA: TGTGCCAGCAGCGGAGACGGGACAGGGACCTACGAGCAGTACTTC
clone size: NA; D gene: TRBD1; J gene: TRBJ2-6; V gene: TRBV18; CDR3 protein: CASSPPGARGPGANVLTF; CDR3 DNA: TGTGCCAGCTCACCACCCGGGGCCAGGGGGCCCGGGGCCAACGTCCTGACTTTC
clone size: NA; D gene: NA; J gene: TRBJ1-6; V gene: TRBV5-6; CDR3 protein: CASSEPGLINSPLHF; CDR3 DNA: TGTGCCAGCAGCGAACCGGGACTTATTAATTCACCCCTCCACTTT
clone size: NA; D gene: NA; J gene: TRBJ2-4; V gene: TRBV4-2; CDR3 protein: CASSQERRTAVGVGAKNIQYF; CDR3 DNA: TGTGCCAGCAGCCAAGAGAGGAGGACGGCTGTTGGGGTAGGGGCCAAAAACATTCAGTACTTC
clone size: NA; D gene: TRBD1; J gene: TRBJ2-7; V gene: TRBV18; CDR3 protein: CASSVGQGATWSYEQYF; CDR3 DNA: TGTGCCAGCTCAGTAGGGCAGGGGGCTACTTGGTCCTACGAGCAGTACTTC
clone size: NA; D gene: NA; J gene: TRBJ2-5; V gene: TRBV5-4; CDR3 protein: CASSLAPKEETQYF; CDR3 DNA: TGTGCCAGCAGCTTGGCCCCGAAGGAAGAGACCCAGTACTTC
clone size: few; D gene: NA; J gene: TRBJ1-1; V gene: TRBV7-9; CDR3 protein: CASSSSGEGAFF; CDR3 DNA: TGTGCCAGCAGCTCGTCAGGGGAAGGCGCTTTCTTT
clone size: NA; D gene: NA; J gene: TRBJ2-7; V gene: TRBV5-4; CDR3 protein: CASSTGLHRDEQYF; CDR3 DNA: TGTGCCAGCAGCACCGGTCTTCACCGAGACGAGCAGTACTTC
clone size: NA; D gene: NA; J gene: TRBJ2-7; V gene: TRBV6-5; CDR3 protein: CASRETGPRNEQYF; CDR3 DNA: TGTGCCAGCAGGGAGACAGGACCAAGGAACGAGCAGTACTTC
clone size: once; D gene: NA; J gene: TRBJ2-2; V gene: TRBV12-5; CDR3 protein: CASGLDRLNTGELFF; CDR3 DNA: TGTGCTAGTGGTTTGGACAGATTGAACACCGGGGAGCTGTTTTTT
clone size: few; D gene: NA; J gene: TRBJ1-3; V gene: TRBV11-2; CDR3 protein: CASSFGPDPGNTIYF; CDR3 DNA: TGTGCCAGCAGCTTCGGACCGGACCCGGGAAACACCATATATTTT
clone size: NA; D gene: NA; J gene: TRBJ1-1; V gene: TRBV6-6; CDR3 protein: CASSYAWGAGTEAFF; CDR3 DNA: TGTGCCAGCAGTTACGCGTGGGGGGCGGGCACTGAAGCTTTCTTT
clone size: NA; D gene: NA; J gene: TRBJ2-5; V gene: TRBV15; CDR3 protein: CATSRDFQGETQYF; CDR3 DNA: TGTGCCACCAGCAGAGATTTCCAGGGAGAGACCCAGTACTTC
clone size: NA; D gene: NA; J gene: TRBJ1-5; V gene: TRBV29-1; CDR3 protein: CSVVTGLPNQPQHF; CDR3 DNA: TGCAGCGTCGTGACAGGTCTTCCCAATCAGCCCCAGCATTTT
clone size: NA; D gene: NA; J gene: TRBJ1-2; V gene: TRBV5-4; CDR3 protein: CASSSQSLTYGYTF; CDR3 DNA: TGTGCCAGCAGTTCTCAGAGTTTAACCTATGGCTACACCTTC
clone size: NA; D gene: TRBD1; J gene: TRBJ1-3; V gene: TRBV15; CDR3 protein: CATSRPYRGVAGNTIYF; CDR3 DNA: TGTGCCACCAGCAGACCCTACAGGGGAGTAGCTGGAAACACCATATATTTT
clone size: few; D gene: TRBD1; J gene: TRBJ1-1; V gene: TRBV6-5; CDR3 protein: CASSPGTGGSEAFF; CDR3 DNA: TGTGCCAGCAGTCCGGGGACAGGGGGCTCTGAAGCTTTCTTT
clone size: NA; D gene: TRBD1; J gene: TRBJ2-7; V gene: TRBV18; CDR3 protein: CASSPTQGAYEQYF; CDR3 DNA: TGTGCCAGCTCACCTACCCAGGGGGCTTACGAGCAGTACTTC
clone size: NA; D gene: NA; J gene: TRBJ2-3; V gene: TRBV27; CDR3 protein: CASSLGGTQYF; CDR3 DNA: TGTGCCAGCAGTTTGGGTGGTACGCAGTATTTT
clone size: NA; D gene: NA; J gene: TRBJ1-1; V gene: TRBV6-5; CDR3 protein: CASTSRRGGTEAFF; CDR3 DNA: TGTGCCAGCACCAGCAGACGGGGGGGCACTGAAGCTTTCTTT
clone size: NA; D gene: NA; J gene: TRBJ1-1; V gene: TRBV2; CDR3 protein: CASSTRGLDTEAFF; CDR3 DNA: TGTGCCAGCAGCACCCGGGGGCTAGACACTGAAGCTTTCTTT
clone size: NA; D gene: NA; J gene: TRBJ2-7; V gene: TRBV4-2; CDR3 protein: CASSQHSVYEQYF; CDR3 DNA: TGTGCCAGCAGCCAACATAGCGTCTACGAGCAGTACTTC
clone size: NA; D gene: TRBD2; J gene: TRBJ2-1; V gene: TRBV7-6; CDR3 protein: CASSSGRAGGYNEQFF; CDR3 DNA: TGTGCCAGCAGCTCCGGCAGAGCGGGGGGGTACAATGAGCAGTTCTTC
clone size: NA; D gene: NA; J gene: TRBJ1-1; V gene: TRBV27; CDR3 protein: CASSLSTRAFTEAFF; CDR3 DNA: TGTGCCAGCAGTTTATCGACCCGGGCCTTTACTGAAGCTTTCTTT